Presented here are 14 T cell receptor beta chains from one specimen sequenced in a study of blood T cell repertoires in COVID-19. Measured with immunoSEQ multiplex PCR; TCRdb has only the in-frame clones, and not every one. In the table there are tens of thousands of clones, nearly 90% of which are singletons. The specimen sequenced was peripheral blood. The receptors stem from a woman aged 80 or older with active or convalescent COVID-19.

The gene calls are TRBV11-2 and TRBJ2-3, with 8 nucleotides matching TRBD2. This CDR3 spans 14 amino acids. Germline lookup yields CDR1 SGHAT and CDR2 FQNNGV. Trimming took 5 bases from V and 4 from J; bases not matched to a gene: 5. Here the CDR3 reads CASSQLAAADTQYF. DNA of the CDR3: TGTGCCAGCAGCCAACTAGCGGCAGCAGATACGCAGTATTTT.

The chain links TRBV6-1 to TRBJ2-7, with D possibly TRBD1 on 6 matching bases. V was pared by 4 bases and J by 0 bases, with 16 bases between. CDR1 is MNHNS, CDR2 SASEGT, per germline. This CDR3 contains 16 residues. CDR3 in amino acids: CASSVSGAMSSYEQYF. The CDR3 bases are TGTGCCAGCAGTGTATCAGGGGCGATGAGCTCCTACGAGCAGTACTTC.

The CDR3 region has the DNA TGTGCCAGCAGCTTAAATCGGGCAGGGGCGTACTTTGCAGATACGCAGTATTTT. This translates into CASSLNRAGAYFADTQYF. The chain uses TRBV7-9 and TRBJ2-3; D might be TRBD1 (6 bases). V lost 2 bases to trimming and J lost 4 bases, with 22 bases between them. Per germline, CDR1 SEHNR and CDR2 FQNEAQ (reference sequence). The CDR3 covers 18 residues.

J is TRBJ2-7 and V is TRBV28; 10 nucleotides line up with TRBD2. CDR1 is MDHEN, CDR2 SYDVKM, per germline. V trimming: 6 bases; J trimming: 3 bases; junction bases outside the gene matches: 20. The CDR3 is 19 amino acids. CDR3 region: CASRPLAGVSGINLYEQYF. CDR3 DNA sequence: TGTGCCAGCAGGCCTCTAGCGGGAGTATCGGGCATAAACCTCTACGAGCAGTACTTC. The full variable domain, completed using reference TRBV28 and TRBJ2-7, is DVKVTQSSRYLVKRTGEKVFLECVQDMDHENMFWYRQDPGLGLRLIYFSYDVKMKEKGDIPEGYSVSREKKERFSLILESASTNQTSMYLCASRPLAGVSGINLYEQYFGPGTRLTVT.

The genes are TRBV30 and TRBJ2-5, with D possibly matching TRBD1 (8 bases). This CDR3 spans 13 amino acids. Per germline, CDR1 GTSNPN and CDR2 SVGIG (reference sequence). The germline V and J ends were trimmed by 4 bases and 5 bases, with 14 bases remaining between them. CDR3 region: CAWNRGGVETQYF. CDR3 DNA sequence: TGTGCCTGGAACAGGGGGGGTGTGGAGACCCAGTACTTC.

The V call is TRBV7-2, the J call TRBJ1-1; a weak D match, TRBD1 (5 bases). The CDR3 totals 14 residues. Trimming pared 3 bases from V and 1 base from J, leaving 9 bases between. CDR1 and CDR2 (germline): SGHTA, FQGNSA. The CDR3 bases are TGTGCCAGCAGCTTCCAGGGAGGGAACACTGAAGCTTTCTTT. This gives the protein CASSFQGGNTEAFF. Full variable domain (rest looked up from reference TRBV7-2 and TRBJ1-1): GAGVSQSPSNKVTEKGKDVELRCDPISGHTALYWYRQSLGQGLEFLIYFQGNSAPDKSGLPSDRFSAERTGGSVSTLTIQRTQQEDSAVYLCASSFQGGNTEAFFGQGTRLTVV.

The CDR3 DNA reads TGTGCCAGCAGCTTAGCCCAGGGAGGAGGAGATACGCAGTATTTT. Translation: CASSLAQGGGDTQYF. The V gene is TRBV7-8, the J gene TRBJ2-3; tentative D call: TRBD2 (6 bases). The germline gives CDR1 SGHVS, CDR2 FQNEAQ. V was trimmed by 0 bases and J by 5 bases, leaving 12 bases between them. The CDR3 has 15 amino acids.

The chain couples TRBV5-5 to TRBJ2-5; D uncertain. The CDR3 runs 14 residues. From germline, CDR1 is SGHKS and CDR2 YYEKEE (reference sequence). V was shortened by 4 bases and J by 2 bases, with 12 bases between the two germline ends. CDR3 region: CASSLRQRQETQYF. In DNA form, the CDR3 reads TGTGCCAGCAGCCTAAGACAACGGCAAGAGACCCAGTACTTC.

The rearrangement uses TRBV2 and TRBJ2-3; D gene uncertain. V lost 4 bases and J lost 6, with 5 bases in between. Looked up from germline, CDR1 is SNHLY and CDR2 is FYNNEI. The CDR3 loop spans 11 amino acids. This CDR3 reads CASSVMDTQYF. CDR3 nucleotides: TGTGCCAGCAGTGTAATGGATACGCAGTATTTT.

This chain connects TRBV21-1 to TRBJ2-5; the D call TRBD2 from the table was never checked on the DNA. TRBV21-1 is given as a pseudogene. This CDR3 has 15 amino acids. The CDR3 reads CASSSRTSGGETQYF. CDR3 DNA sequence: TGTGCCAGCAGCTCCCGGACTAGCGGGGGGGAGACCCAGTACTTC.

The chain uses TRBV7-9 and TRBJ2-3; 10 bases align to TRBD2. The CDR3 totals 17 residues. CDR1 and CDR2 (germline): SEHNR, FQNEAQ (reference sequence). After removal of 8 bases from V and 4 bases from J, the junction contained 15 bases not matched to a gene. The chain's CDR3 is CASSAYLAGVLADTQYF. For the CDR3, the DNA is TGTGCCAGCTCAGCTTACCTAGCGGGAGTTTTGGCAGATACGCAGTATTTT.

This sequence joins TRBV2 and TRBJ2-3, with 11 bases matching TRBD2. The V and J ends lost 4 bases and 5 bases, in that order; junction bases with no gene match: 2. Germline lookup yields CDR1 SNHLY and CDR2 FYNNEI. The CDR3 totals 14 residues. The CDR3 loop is CASSVAGGLDTQYF. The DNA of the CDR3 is TGTGCCAGCAGTGTAGCGGGAGGGTTAGATACGCAGTATTTT.

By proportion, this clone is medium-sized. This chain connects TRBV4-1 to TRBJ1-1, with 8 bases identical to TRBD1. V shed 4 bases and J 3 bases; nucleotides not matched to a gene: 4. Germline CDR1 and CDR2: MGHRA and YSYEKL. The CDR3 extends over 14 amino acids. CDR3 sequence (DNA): TGCGCCAGCAGCCGAGAGACAGGGGACACTGAAGCTTTCTTT. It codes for CASSRETGDTEAFF.

CDR3 protein: CASSLGGDTQYF. CDR3 coding DNA: TGTGCCAGCAGCTTAGGAGGAGATACGCAGTATTTT. V is TRBV11-2 and J is TRBJ2-3, with D uncertain. The CDR3 has 12 amino acids. Looked up from germline, CDR1 is SGHAT and CDR2 is FQNNGV. V was trimmed by 1 base and J by 5 bases, leaving 4 bases between them.